This T cell receptor (beta chain) was found in a study of T cell repertoires in cytomegalovirus infection. The wider study: CMV epitopes that were recently identified and HLA-C-restricted were used alongside well-studied HLA-B-restricted ones. The public TCR beta signatures pointed to both CMV infection and matching HLA type.

Study-level findings and limits: There were HLA-C-restricted CMV-specific TCR beta clonotypes dominating the ex vivo response.

The germline V gene encodes CDR1 SGHTA and CDR2 FQGNSA. V dropped 5 bases and J dropped 4 bases, with 9 bases sitting between them. This CDR3 is built from 14 residues. Each CDR3 protein is one row after TCRdb ran MiXCR on the reads. The table shows 450,000 to 600,000 distinct CDR3 sequences, with approximately 46% occurring only once. To note about this clonotype: Its antigen is not known.

This material consisted of cultured PBMCs, taken from culture after CMV antigen stimulation. This chain joins TRBV7-2 and TRBJ2-6; D is uncertain. This TCR derives from a human donor in good health (CMV status not recorded). Some clones in this sample may be carry-over from other donors' samples. Written as DNA, the CDR3 is TGTGCCAGCAGCCCTACCCCCGGGGCCAACGTCCTGACTTTC. Translation: CASSPTPGANVLTF.